This TCR beta chain was profiled in a study of blood T cell repertoires in COVID-19. On the study more broadly: The origin of the acute and convalescent COVID-19 samples was the United States, Italy and Spain. T cells, B-cell-depleted T cells, or PBMCs provided the cDNA or gDNA that served as material.

Trimming removed 1 base from V and 3 bases from J, with 10 bases in between. Looked up from germline, CDR1 is MNHNS and CDR2 is SASEGT. This CDR3 region has 15 residues. In the original workflow: Cell counts per sample came from amplifying reference gene primers. The assay was immunoSEQ multiplex PCR, and TCRdb's table has in-frame clones only and misses some. D and trimming come from the DNA, and the V and J calls and clone size come from that table. This sample has over 200,000 clones, with 75% to 90% found just once. The sequence derives from a man aged 55 to 70 who had recovered from COVID-19. Sequenced material: peripheral blood. The chain joins TRBV6-1 to TRBJ1-5, with unresolved D. For the CDR3, the DNA is TGTGCCAGCAGTGAAGGGAGGTCAAACAATCAGCCCCAGCATTTT. This translates into CASSEGRSNNQPQHF.